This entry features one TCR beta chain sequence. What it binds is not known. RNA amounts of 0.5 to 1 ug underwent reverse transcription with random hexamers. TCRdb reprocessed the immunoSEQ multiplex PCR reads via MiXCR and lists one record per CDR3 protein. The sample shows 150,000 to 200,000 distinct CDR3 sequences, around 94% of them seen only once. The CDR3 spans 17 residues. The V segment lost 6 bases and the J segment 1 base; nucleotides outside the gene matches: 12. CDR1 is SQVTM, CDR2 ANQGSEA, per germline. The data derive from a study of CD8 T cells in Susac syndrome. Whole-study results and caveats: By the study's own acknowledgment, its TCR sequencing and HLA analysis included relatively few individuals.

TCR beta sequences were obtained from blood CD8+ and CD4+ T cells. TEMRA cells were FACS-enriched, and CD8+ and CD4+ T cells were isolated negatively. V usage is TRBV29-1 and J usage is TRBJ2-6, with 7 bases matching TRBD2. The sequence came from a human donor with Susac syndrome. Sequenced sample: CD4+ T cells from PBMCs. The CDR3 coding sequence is TGCAGCGTGGCTCGGCTAGCGGTGGGATCTGGGGCCAACGTCCTGACTTTC. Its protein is CSVARLAVGSGANVLTF.